Listed here is a single T cell receptor (beta chain). As yet, its antigen is unknown. The junction shows a germline mismatch at one end, possibly a read error. A second PCR, run for roughly 7 to 11 cycles, used a sample-barcoded 5' primer plus a J-beta primer mix. MiXCR, applied by TCRdb to the 5' RACE reads, yields one record per CDR3 protein. The data contain some 1,500,000 distinct CDR3 sequences, about 45% of them singletons. The sample comes from a study of blood T cells in healthy people across ages. The CDR3 has 16 residues. CDR1 SQVTM and CDR2 ANQGSEA come from the germline V gene. Findings and caveats of the study: Whereas aged donors had fewer naive CD4+ cells, long-lived donors had more of them and higher diversity.

This clonotype originated in a woman aged 18-30 years in good health. The specimen was blood. The chain links TRBV29-1 to TRBJ1-2; tentatively, D is TRBD1 (6 bases). The CDR3 sequence is CSVYRDPLTANDGYTF. The CDR3 DNA is TGCAGCGTCTACAGGGATCCACTAACAGCTAACGATGGCTACACCTTC.